This T cell receptor beta chain comes out of a study of blood T cell repertoires in COVID-19. Study in general: Both acute and convalescent COVID-19 samples were obtained from the United States, Italy and Spain. Sources were T cells, B-cell-depleted T cells, or PBMCs; the material itself was cDNA or gDNA.

Methods used by the authors: Reference gene primer amplification gave estimated nucleated cell counts. Sequencing used immunoSEQ multiplex PCR; TCRdb keeps in-frame clones, though not all of them. Clone size and the V and J calls come from that table; the DNA yielded D and trimming. The sample has 470,000 or so clones; about 89% are singletons. This TCR came from a woman in her 30s with acute or convalescent COVID-19. The material sequenced was peripheral blood.

CDR3 bases: TGTGCCAGCAGCGGGCCCTCAGGGGCTTCACCCCTCCACTTT. Protein: CASSGPSGASPLHF. The J gene is TRBJ1-6, the V gene TRBV9; weak D call: TRBD1 (6 bases). The germline gives CDR1 SGDLS, CDR2 YYNGEE. V lost 3 bases to trimming and J lost 9 bases, with 13 bases between them. The CDR3 totals 14 residues. Variable domain in full (rest from reference TRBV9 and TRBJ1-6): DSGVTQTPKHLITATGQRVTLRCSPRSGDLSVYWYQQSLDQGLQFLIQYYNGEERAKGNILERFSAQQFPDLHSELNLSSLELGDSALYFCASSGPSGASPLHFGNGTRLTVT.